This T cell receptor beta chain was recovered during a study of Ad26.COV2.S vaccination and SARS-CoV-2 variants (dated by TCRdb to about 2021). About the study as a whole: Vaccine-arm donors were drawn from COV1001, a multicentre, randomized, double-blind, placebo-controlled phase I-IIa trial of Ad26.COV2.S in healthy adults. Sequencing of the TCRbeta repertoire served to evaluate the specificity and breadth of SARS-CoV-2-reactive T cell receptors following Ad26.COV2.S vaccination. Participants in the trial were split at random into five groups of five each, receiving low-dose or high-dose Ad26.COV2.S once or twice, or else placebo on both occasions. Ad26.COV2.S was administered intramuscularly at 5 x 10^10 or 1 x 10^11 viral particles, either as a single shot or as two shots given 56 days apart. A total of roughly 30 samples were included in the TCR-sequenced set, comprising around 19 Ad26.COV2.S vaccine recipients, 5 placebo recipients and 8 SARS-CoV-2 convalescent individuals. Investigators remained blinded to trial group allocation during experiments and outcome assessment. What the research found in general, with its limitations: It was noted by the authors that total T cell responses may have been underestimated by the TCR breadth and depth analyses. After vaccination, spike-specific CD8+ and CD4+ T cell responses were reported to show substantial breadth. Vaccine and placebo recipients had similar non-spike TCR breadth, a finding consistent with the vaccine containing only spike. Comparing responses between vaccine doses or regimens was not something the study was powered to do. Higher spike-specific TCR breadth was observed in Ad26.COV2.S recipients than in placebo recipients (P = 0.0014).

The immunoSEQ Assay was used to sequence TCRbeta CDR3 regions. After extraction, genomic DNA underwent amplification by bias-controlled multiplex PCR, followed by high-throughput sequencing. The source study handled its data this way. To quantify the absolute abundance of each unique TCRbeta CDR3 region, sequences were collapsed and filtered. T cell fraction was estimated by normalizing TCRbeta template counts to usable DNA, which was measured by amplifying reference genes present in all nucleated cells. Repertoire TCRs were annotated as SARS-CoV-2-specific by exact matching of V gene, CDR3 amino acid sequence and J gene to a known reactive TCR set. MIRA supplied the reference SARS-CoV-2 TCR set, which was filtered for enrichment in COVID-19-positive ImmuneCODE repertoires so that public or cross-reactive TCRs were removed. Using the MIRA antigens, annotated TCRs were further analysed by specific ORF or by position within an ORF. Depth was the summed frequency of annotated unique rearrangements, while breadth was defined as annotated unique rearrangements over total unique productive rearrangements. TCR breadth was compared between groups using two-sided Wilcoxon rank-sum tests. In its TCRdb copy, this immuneACCESS table keeps in-frame sequences only and misses some clones. Where compared with another copy, unresolved V genes explain less than half of these, and the others have no known cause. The V and J calls and the clone size are those of that table, but D and trimming were determined from the DNA. The sample profile shows fewer than 800,000 clones; 70% to 90% of them were found once. Approximately 1.5% of the sample is taken by the ten largest.

In the germline V gene (reference sequence), CDR1 corresponds to LNHDA and CDR2 to SQIVND. V sheds 3 bases and J sheds 8 bases, leaving 13 bases between their ends. The CDR3 starts with the cysteine, ends with the phenylalanine, and has 14 residues. Only the CDR3 region is kept as DNA, spanning 42 bases read in frame from base 1. On this clone: What antigen it recognizes has not been identified. No per-base quality is available; no much larger clone lies one base away. The sample holds other DNA sequences that translate to the same CDR3.

Read against the paper, the sample's treatment or condition label means: 15 to 20 received Ad26.COV2.S at low or high dose, single or two shots; about five received placebo; per-sample allocation not given. For vaccine and placebo recipients, the sequenced repertoires came from samples collected on day 63 after the first injection. In Cohort 1b, roughly 25 adults aged 18-55 years were enrolled at a single site in Boston, USA, between 29 July and 7 August 2020. Ad26.COV2.S was a replication-incompetent adenovirus type 26 vector expressing a prefusion-stabilized SARS-CoV-2 spike protein from the original Wuhan strain.

This clonotype originated in a person aged 18-65 years who received the Ad26.COV2.S COVID-19 vaccine or a placebo. Sequenced material: peripheral blood, taken in a trial of Ad26.COV2.S vaccine versus placebo. The V and J segments used are TRBV19 and TRBJ1-4, with the D gene too uncertain to name. The CDR3: CASSISGVGEKLFF. The nucleotides read TGTGCCAGTAGTATTTCAGGAGTTGGGGAAAAACTGTTTTTT.